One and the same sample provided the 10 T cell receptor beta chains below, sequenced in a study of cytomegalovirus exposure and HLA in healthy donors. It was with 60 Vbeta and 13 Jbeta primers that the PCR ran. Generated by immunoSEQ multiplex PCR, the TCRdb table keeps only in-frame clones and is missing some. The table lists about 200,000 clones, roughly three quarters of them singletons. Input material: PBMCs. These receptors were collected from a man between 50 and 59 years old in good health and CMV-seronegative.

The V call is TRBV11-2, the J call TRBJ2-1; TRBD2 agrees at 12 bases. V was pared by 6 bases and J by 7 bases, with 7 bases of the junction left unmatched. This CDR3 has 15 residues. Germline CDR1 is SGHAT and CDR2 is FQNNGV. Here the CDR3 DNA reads TGTGCCAGCAGACCTACTAGCGGGAGGTGGAATGAGCAGTTCTTC. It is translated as CASRPTSGRWNEQFF.

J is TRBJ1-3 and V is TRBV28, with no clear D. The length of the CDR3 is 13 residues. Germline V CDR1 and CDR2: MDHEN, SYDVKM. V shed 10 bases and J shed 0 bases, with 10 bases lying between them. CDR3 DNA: TGTGCCATCCTACAGAGCTCTGGAAACACCATATATTTT. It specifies CAILQSSGNTIYF.

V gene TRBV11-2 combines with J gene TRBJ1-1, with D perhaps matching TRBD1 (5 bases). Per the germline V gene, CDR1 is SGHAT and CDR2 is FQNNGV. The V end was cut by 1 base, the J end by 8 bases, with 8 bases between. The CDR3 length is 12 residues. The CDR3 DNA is TGTGCCAGCAGCTTAGGTGACAGAGAAGCTTTCTTT. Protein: CASSLGDREAFF.

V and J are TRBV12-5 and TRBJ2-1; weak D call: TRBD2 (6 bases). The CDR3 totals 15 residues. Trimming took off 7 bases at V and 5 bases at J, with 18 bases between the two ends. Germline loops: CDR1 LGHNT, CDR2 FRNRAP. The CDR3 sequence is CASAKGGKDNNEQFF. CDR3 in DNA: TGTGCTAGTGCTAAGGGCGGGAAAGATAACAATGAGCAGTTCTTC.

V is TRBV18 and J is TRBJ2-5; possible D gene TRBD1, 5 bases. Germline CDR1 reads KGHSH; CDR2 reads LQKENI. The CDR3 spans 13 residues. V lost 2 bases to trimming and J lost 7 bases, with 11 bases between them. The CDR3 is CASSPAGSLTQYF. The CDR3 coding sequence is TGTGCCAGCTCACCAGCAGGGTCTTTGACCCAGTACTTC.

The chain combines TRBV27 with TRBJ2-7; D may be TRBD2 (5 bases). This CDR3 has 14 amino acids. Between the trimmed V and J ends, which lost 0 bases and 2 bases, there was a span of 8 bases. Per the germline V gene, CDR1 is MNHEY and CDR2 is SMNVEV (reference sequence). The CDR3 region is CASSLSVGTYEQYF. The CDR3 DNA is TGTGCCAGCAGTTTATCGGTCGGGACCTACGAGCAGTACTTC.

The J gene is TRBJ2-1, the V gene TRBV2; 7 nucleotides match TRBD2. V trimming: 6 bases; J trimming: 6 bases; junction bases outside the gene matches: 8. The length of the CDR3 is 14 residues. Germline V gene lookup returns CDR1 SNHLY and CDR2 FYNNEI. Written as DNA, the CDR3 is TGTGCCAGCAGGGGGGGGGTTCTGCCCAATGAGCAGTTCTTC. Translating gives CASRGGVLPNEQFF.

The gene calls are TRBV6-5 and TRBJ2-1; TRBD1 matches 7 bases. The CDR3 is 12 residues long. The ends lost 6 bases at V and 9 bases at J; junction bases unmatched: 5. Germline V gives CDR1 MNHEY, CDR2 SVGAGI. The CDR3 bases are TGTGCCAGCAGAGTCAGGGGGAGTGAGCAGTTCTTC. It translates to CASRVRGSEQFF.

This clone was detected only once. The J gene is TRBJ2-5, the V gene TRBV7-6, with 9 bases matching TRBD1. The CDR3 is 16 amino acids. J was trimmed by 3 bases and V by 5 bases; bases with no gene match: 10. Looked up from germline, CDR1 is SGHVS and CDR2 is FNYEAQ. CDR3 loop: CASSPTGGSWKETQYF. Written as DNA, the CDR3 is TGTGCCAGCAGCCCAACAGGGGGCTCCTGGAAAGAGACCCAGTACTTC.

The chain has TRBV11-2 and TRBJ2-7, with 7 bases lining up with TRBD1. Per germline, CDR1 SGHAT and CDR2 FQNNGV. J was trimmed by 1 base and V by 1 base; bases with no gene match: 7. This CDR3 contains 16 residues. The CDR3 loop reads CASSLASQGKSYEQYF. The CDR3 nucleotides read TGTGCCAGCAGCTTAGCTTCACAGGGGAAGTCCTACGAGCAGTACTTC.